A single T cell receptor (beta chain) is shown here with its context. This CDR3 has 16 residues. Germline V CDR1 and CDR2: SGHTA, FQGTGA. After re-calling the 5' RACE reads, TCRdb lists one entry per CDR3 protein, DNA absent. The listing contains around 140,000 distinct CDR3 sequences. This record belongs to a study of monozygotic twins with inflammatory bowel disease. The rearrangement joins TRBV7-3 to TRBJ2-1; the D call of TRBD1 rests on TCRdb alone, since no DNA is present to check it. Sequenced material: blood. The TCR comes from a human donor with ulcerative colitis or Crohn's disease, or a healthy co-twin of an affected twin (not recorded which). The CDR3 protein is CASSLKGREPYNEQFF. Together with reference TRBV7-3 and TRBJ2-1, the CDR3 gives the full variable domain: GAGVSQTPSNKVTEKGKYVELRCDPISGHTALYWYRQSLGQGPEFLIYFQGTGAADDSGLPNDRFFAVRPEGSVSTLKIQRTERGDSAVYLCASSLKGREPYNEQFFGPGTRLTVL.